This T cell receptor beta chain was recovered during a study of T cell changes during pregnancy in multiple sclerosis. Generated by immunoSEQ multiplex PCR, the TCRdb table keeps only in-frame clones and is missing some. The data contain more than 10,000 clones, more than 70% of them seen just once; the ten biggest clones take up about 8.4%. The CDR3 sequence is 15 residues long. V was pared by 5 bases and J by 3 bases, with 13 bases between. Germline V gene data show CDR1 as MDHEN and CDR2 as SYDVKM. This chain connects TRBV28 to TRBJ2-2, with TRBD2 as a possible D gene (5 bases). This TCR derives from a female donor with multiple sclerosis, enrolled in a pregnancy study. The sample in question was CD8+ T cells from peripheral blood mononuclear cells, obtained in the first trimester of pregnancy. The CDR3 here is CASSLYLEDTGELFF. CDR3 sequence (DNA): TGTGCCAGCAGTCTATACCTGGAGGACACCGGGGAGCTGTTTTTT. The full variable domain, in which reference TRBV28 and TRBJ2-2 provide the parts outside the CDR3, is DVKVTQSSRYLVKRTGEKVFLECVQDMDHENMFWYRQDPGLGLRLIYFSYDVKMKEKGDIPEGYSVSREKKERFSLILESASTNQTSMYLCASSLYLEDTGELFFGEGSRLTVL.